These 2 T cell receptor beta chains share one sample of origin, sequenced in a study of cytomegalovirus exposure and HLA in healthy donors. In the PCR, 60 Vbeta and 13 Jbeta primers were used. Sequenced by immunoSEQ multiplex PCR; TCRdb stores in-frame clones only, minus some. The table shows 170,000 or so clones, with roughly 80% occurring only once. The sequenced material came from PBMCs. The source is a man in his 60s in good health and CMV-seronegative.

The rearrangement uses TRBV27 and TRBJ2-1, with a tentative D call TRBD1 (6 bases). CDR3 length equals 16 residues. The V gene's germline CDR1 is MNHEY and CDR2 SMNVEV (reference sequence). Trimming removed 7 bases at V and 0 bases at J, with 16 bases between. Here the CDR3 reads CASTPTGLSSYNEQFF. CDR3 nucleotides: TGTGCCAGCACCCCGACAGGTCTTAGCTCCTACAATGAGCAGTTCTTC.

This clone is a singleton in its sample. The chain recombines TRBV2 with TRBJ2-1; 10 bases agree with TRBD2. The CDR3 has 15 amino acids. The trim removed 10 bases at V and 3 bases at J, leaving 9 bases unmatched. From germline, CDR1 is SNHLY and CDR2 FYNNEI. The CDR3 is CATTLRTSGYNEQFF. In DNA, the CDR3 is TGTGCCACCACCCTCCGGACTAGCGGCTACAATGAGCAGTTCTTC.